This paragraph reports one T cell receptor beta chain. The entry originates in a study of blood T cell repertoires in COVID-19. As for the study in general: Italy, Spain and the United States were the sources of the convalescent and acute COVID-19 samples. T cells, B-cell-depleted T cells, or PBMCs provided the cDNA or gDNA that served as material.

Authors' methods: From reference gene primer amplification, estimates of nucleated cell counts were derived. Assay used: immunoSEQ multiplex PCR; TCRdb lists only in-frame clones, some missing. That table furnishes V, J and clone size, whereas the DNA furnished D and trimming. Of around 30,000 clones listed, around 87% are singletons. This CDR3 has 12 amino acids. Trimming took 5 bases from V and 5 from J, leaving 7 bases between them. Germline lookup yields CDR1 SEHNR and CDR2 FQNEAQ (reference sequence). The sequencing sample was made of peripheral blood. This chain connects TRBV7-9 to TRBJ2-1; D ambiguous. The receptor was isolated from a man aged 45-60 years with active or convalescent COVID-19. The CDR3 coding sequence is TGTGCCAGCAGCCGACGGGACAATGAGCAGTTCTTC. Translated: CASSRRDNEQFF.